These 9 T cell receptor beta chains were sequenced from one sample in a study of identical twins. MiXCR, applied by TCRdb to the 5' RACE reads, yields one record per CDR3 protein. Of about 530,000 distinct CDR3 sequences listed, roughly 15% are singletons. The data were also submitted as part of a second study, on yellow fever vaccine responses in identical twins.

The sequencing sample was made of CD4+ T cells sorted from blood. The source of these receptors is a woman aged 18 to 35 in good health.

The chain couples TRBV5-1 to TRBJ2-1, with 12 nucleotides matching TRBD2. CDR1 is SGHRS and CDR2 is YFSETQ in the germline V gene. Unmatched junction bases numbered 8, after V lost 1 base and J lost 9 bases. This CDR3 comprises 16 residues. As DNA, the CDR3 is TGCGCCAGCAGCTTGTCTCCTAGCGGGGGGGCCCTTGAGCAGTTCTTC. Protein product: CASSLSPSGGALEQFF.

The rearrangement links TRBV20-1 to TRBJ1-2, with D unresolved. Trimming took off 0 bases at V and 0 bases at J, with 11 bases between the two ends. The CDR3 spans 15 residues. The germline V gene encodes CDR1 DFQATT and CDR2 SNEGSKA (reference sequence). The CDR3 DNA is TGCAGTGCTAGAGATGGGCGTGGCGCTAACTATGGCTACACCTTC. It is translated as CSARDGRGANYGYTF.

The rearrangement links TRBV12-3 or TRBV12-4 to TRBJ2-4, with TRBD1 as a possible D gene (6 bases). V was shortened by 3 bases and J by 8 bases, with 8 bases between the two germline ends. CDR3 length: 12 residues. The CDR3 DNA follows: TGTGCCAGCAGTTTCAAGGGGGACATTCAGTACTTC. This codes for CASSFKGDIQYF.

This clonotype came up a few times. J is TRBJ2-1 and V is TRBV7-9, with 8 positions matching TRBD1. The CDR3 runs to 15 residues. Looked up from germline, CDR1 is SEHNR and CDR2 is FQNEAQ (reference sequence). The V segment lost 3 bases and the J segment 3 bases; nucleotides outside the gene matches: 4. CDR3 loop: CASSFPRGHYNEQFF. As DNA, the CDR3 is TGTGCCAGCAGCTTCCCCAGGGGGCACTACAATGAGCAGTTCTTC.

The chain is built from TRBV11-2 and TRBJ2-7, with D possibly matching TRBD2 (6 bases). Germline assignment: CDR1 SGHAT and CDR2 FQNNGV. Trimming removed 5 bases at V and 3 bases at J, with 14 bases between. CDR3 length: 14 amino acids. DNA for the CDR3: TGTGCCAGCAGCCTTCGGGACTTCAGCTACGAGCAGTACTTC. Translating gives CASSLRDFSYEQYF.

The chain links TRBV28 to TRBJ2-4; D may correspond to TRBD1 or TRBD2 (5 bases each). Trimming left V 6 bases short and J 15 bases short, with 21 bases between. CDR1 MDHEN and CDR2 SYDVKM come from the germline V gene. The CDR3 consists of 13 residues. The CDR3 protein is CASRESRPGRVYF. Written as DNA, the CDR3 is TGTGCCAGCAGGGAGAGCAGGCCGGGACGGGTGTACTTC.

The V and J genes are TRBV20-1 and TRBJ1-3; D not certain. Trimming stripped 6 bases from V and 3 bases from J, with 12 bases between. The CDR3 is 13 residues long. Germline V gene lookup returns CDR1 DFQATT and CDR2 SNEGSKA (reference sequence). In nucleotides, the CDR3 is TGCAGTGCCGTACCGTCGAATGGAAACACCATATATTTT. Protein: CSAVPSNGNTIYF.

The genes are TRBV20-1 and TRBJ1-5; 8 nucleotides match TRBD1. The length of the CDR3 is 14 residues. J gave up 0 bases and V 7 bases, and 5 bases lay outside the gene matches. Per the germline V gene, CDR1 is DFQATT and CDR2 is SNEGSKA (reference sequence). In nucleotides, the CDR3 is TGCAGTGGTAGGGGACAGGTTAGCAATCAGCCCCAGCATTTT. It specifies CSGRGQVSNQPQHF.

CDR3 amino acids: CASSLRRLAGESGYNEQFF. The CDR3 DNA reads TGTGCCAGCAGTTTACGGCGGCTGGCAGGGGAATCGGGCTACAATGAGCAGTTCTTC. The chain joins TRBV5-4 to TRBJ2-1; D might be TRBD1 (6 bases). CDR1 is SGHNT, CDR2 YYREEE, per germline (reference sequence). V lost 5 bases and J 3 bases, leaving 27 bases between the germline ends. The CDR3 totals 19 residues.